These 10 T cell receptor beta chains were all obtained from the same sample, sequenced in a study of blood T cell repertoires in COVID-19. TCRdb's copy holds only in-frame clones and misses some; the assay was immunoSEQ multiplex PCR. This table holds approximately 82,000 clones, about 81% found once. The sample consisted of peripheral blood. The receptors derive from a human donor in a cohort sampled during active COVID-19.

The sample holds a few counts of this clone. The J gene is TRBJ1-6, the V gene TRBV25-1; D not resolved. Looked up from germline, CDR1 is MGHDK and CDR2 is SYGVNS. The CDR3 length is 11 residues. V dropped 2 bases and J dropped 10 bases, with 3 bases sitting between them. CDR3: CASSEGSPLHF. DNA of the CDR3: TGTGCCAGCAGTGAAGGCTCACCCCTCCACTTT.

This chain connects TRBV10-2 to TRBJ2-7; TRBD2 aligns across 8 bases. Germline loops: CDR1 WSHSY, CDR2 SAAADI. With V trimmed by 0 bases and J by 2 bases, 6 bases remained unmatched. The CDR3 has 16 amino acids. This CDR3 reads CASSESRGLGTYEQYF. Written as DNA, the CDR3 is TGCGCCAGCAGTGAGTCGAGGGGACTAGGGACCTACGAGCAGTACTTC.

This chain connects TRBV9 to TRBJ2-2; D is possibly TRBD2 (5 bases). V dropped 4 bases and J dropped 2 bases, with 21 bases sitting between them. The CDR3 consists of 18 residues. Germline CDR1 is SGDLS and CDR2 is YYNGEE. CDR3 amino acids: CASSNNRRRPDNTGELFF. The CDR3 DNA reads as TGTGCCAGCAGCAACAACCGGAGGCGGCCTGATAACACCGGGGAGCTGTTTTTT.

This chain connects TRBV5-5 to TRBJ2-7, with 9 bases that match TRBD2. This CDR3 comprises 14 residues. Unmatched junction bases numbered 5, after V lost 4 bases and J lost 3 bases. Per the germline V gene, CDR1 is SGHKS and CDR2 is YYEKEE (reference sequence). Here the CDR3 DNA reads TGTGCCAGCAGCAGCGGGACTAGCCTCTACGAGCAGTACTTC. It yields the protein CASSSGTSLYEQYF.

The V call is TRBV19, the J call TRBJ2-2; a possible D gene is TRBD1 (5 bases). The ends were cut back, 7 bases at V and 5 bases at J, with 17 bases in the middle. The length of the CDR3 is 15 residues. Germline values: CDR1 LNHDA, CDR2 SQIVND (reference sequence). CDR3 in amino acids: CASIPGSRPTGELFF. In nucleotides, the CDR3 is TGTGCCAGTATTCCAGGGTCCCGTCCGACCGGGGAGCTGTTTTTT. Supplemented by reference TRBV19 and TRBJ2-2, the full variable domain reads DGGITQSPKYLFRKEGQNVTLSCEQNLNHDAMYWYRQDPGQGLRLIYYSQIVNDFQKGDIAEGYSVSREKKESFPLTVTSAQKNPTAFYLCASIPGSRPTGELFFGEGSRLTVL.

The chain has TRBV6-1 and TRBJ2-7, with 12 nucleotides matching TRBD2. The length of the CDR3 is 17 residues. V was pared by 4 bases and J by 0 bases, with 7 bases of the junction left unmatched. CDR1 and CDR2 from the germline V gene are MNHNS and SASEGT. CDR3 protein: CASSAYGLAGRSYEQYF. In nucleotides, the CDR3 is TGTGCCAGCAGTGCCTACGGACTAGCGGGACGCTCCTACGAGCAGTACTTC.

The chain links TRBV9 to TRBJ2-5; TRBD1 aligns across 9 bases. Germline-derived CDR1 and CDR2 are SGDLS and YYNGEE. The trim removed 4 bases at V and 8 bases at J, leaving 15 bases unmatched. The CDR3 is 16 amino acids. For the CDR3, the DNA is TGTGCCAGCAGCCCCCGGAGACAGGGGGGACAGAGTACCCAGTACTTC. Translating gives CASSPRRQGGQSTQYF.

The CDR3 protein is CASSNGRWKNTEAFF. The CDR3 DNA follows: TGTGCCAGCAGCAACGGGAGGTGGAAGAACACTGAAGCTTTCTTT. The chain has TRBV21-1 and TRBJ1-1. TRBV21-1 is labeled a pseudogene. The CDR3 length is 15 residues.

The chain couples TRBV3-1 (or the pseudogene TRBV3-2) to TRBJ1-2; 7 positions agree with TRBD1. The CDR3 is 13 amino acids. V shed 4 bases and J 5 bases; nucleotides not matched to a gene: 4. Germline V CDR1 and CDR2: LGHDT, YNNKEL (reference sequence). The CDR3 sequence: CASSRDRRYGYTF. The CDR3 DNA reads TGTGCCAGCAGCCGGGACAGAAGATATGGCTACACCTTC.

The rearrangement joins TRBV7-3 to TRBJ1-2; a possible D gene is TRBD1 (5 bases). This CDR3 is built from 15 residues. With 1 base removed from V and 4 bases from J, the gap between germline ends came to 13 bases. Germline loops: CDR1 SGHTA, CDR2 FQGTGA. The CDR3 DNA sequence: TGTGCCAGCAGCTTAAGGGGGGGATCTGGCTATGGCTACACCTTC. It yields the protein CASSLRGGSGYGYTF.